This TCR beta chain originates from a study of siplizumab effects on memory and regulatory T cells. The data were produced by immunoSEQ multiplex PCR, yet TCRdb's version contains in-frame clones alone and is incomplete. Of some 100,000 clones in the sample, about 92% were seen once. Deletions cut 5 bases from V and 3 bases from J, with 16 bases between. CDR3 length equals 16 residues. Germline lookup yields CDR1 SGHVS and CDR2 FQNEAQ. Sequencing was done on a sample of Tregs sorted from blood. The chain recombines TRBV7-8 with TRBJ2-2; the D gene is possibly TRBD2 (5 bases). This receptor was identified in a human donor in good health. The CDR3 protein is CASSRLGGWDTGELFF. The CDR3 DNA follows: TGTGCCAGCAGCCGTCTCGGAGGCTGGGACACCGGGGAGCTGTTTTTT.